These T cell receptor beta chains were read from a single sample in a study of blood T cell repertoires in COVID-19. Measured with immunoSEQ multiplex PCR; TCRdb has only the in-frame clones, and not every one. The sample has 180,000 or so clones; approximately 89% are singletons. The sample was peripheral blood. The source of these receptors is a woman aged 55-70 years with acute or convalescent COVID-19. Each CDR3 is given with its conserved first and last residue. The order of the fields is D gene, clone size, V gene, J gene, CDR3 protein, CDR3 DNA. A D gene is named only where the DNA matches it firmly. Part of the rows lack a size; the others show once, few, many or a class for expanded clones.

TRBD1	-	TRBV30	TRBJ2-7	CAYHRDSSYEQYF	TGTGCTTACCACCGGGACAGCTCCTACGAGCAGTACTTC
-	-	TRBV3-1/TRBV3-2	TRBJ2-7	CASSQRVFSYEQYF	TGTGCCAGCAGCCAGAGAGTCTTCTCCTACGAGCAGTACTTC
TRBD1	once	TRBV6-5	TRBJ1-2	CASSQQGLGGYTF	TGTGCCAGCAGTCAACAGGGGCTCGGGGGCTACACCTTC
-	-	TRBV11-2	TRBJ2-4	CASSLDQGAGAQSKNIQYF	TGTGCCAGCAGCTTAGATCAGGGCGCTGGGGCCCAATCCAAAAACATTCAGTACTTC
-	-	TRBV18	TRBJ1-2	CASSPGGIYGYTF	TGTGCCAGCTCACCCGGCGGAATCTATGGCTACACCTTC
-	-	TRBV5-1	TRBJ1-4	CASRGDTWNEKLFF	TGCGCCAGCAGGGGGGACACCTGGAATGAAAAACTGTTTTTT
TRBD1	-	TRBV19	TRBJ1-1	CASNNDRVYPEAFF	TGTGCCAGTAATAACGACAGGGTTTACCCTGAAGCTTTCTTT
TRBD2	-	TRBV14	TRBJ2-7	CASSQDSTSGVYEQYF	TGTGCCAGCAGCCAAGATTCCACTAGCGGAGTCTACGAGCAGTACTTC
TRBD1	-	TRBV5-8	TRBJ1-2	CASSGGQGLLYGYTF	TGTGCCAGCAGCGGGGGACAGGGGTTATTATATGGCTACACCTTC
-	-	TRBV3-1/TRBV3-2	TRBJ1-2	CASSPAGNYGYTF	TGTGCCAGCAGCCCGGCAGGGAACTATGGCTACACCTTC